A single T cell receptor (beta chain) is shown here with its context. This sample was taken from a study of blood T cell repertoires in COVID-19. Study-level background: Samples came from the United States, Italy and Spain, spanning acute and convalescent COVID-19. PBMCs, B-cell-depleted T cells, or T cells were the source of the cDNA or gDNA that made up the material.

Under the authors' procedure: Reference gene primer amplification gave nucleated cell count estimates. Clones were sequenced by immunoSEQ multiplex PCR, and TCRdb holds only the in-frame ones, with some missing. V and J calls and clone size are given by that table; D and trimming were obtained from the DNA. The table records 150,000 to 200,000 clones, over 80% of them present only once. Germline lookup yields CDR1 SGHNT and CDR2 YYREEE (reference sequence). CDR3 length: 15 amino acids. V lost 2 bases and J 3 bases, leaving 14 bases between the germline ends. The V gene is TRBV5-4, the J gene TRBJ1-2, with a possible D match to TRBD1 (5 bases). This receptor was obtained from a man aged 70 or older who had recovered from COVID-19. The material sequenced was peripheral blood. CDR3 sequence: CASSLGRGGDYGYTF. The CDR3 DNA is TGTGCCAGCAGCTTAGGGAGGGGCGGAGACTATGGCTACACCTTC.